These T cell receptor beta chains were read from a single sample in a study of vaccination and CD4 T cells after COVID-19. TCRdb reprocessed the PCR reads via MiXCR and lists one record per CDR3 protein. This table holds around 3,900 distinct CDR3 sequences, less than 25% found once. Their cognate antigens are unknown. Sequencing used CD4+ T cells from blood, cultured in vitro. These receptors all stem from a human donor who had recovered from COVID-19. CDR3s include the opening cysteine and the closing phenylalanine or tryptophan. A D gene is named only where the DNA matches it firmly. The size of a clone is reported for some rows only, either as once, few or many, or as a class for expanded clones.

v_gene	abundance	j_gene	d_gene	CDR3nt	CDR3aa
TRBV9	-	TRBJ1-5	-	TGTGCCAGCAGCGTAAGGATAGGGCAGCGTAGCAATCAGCCCCAGCATTTT	CASSVRIGQRSNQPQHF
TRBV9	few	TRBJ1-1	-	TGTGCCAGCAGCGTAGTGTCGAACACTGAAGCTTTCTTT	CASSVVSNTEAFF
TRBV5-1	hyperexpanded	TRBJ2-7	-	TGCGCCAGCAGCTCCTCGGGACCGCCCTACGAGCAGTACTTC	CASSSSGPPYEQYF
TRBV10-2	medium-sized	TRBJ1-2	-	TGCGCCAGCAGGGATTGGACAGACGACTATGGCTACACCTTC	CASRDWTDDYGYTF
TRBV6-5	medium-sized	TRBJ2-3	TRBD2	TGTGCCAGCAGTTACCCCGGGGTAGCGGGGACTGGTACGCAGTATTTT	CASSYPGVAGTGTQYF
TRBV11-3	-	TRBJ2-2	TRBD2	TGTGCCAGCAGCTCCACTCTAGCGGGGGGCACCGGGGAGCTGTTTTTT	CASSSTLAGGTGELFF
TRBV12-3/TRBV12-4	-	TRBJ1-6	-	TGTGCCAGCAGTCTCCGAATTTTTACGGGCCTCCACTTT	CASSLRIFTGLHF
TRBV12-3/TRBV12-4	few	TRBJ2-3	-	TGTGCCAGGAAACAGGGAGCCGGCACAGATACGCAGTATTTT	CARKQGAGTDTQYF
TRBV19	-	TRBJ2-5	-	TGTGCCAGTAGTATAGGGCAGGGGTTCCAAGAGACCCAGTACTTC	CASSIGQGFQETQYF
TRBV18	-	TRBJ2-4	TRBD1	TGTGCCAGCTCACCGGGACAGGGGAGAGCCAAAAACATTCAGTACTTC	CASSPGQGRAKNIQYF
TRBV10-3	-	TRBJ2-5	-	TGTGCCATCAGTGACACGGACAGAGAAGAGACCCAGTACTTC	CAISDTDREETQYF
TRBV12-3/TRBV12-4	-	TRBJ1-6	-	TGTGCCAGCAGTTTGGCAGGGTCCTATAATTCACCCCTCCACTTT	CASSLAGSYNSPLHF
TRBV18	-	TRBJ2-3	TRBD2	TGTGCCAGCTCACAAGGGACTAGCGGGGGCAGCACAGATACGCAGTATTTT	CASSQGTSGGSTDTQYF
TRBV6-5	-	TRBJ2-7	TRBD1	TGTGCCAGCAGTTACGCCGGGACAGTCACCTACGAGCAGTACTTC	CASSYAGTVTYEQYF
TRBV4-1	-	TRBJ2-5	TRBD2	TGCGCCAGCAGCCCCCCTAGCGGGCGAGCGGGAGAGACCCAGTACTTC	CASSPPSGRAGETQYF
TRBV5-1	-	TRBJ2-5	TRBD1	TGCGCCAGCAGCTCCATGACAGGGCAAGAGACCCAGTACTTC	CASSSMTGQETQYF
TRBV30	medium-sized	TRBJ1-6	-	TGTGCCTGGGAGGGGACACAAAGGACCCACTCACCCCTCCACTTT	CAWEGTQRTHSPLHF
TRBV29-1	-	TRBJ1-2	TRBD1	TGCAGCGTTGCGGTCGAGGGACAGGGCTATGGCTACACCTTC	CSVAVEGQGYGYTF
TRBV12-3/TRBV12-4	-	TRBJ2-5	-	TGTGCCAGCTCAACAGGGCCCCAAGAGACCCAGTACTTC	CASSTGPQETQYF
TRBV6-1	medium-sized	TRBJ1-5	-	TGTGCCAGCACTCTACGGACAATGGGCAATCAGCCCCAGCATTTT	CASTLRTMGNQPQHF
TRBV5-6	few	TRBJ1-4	-	TGTGCCAGCAGCGTACGGGCTCAGGGGAAGGCTAATGAAAAACTGTTTTTT	CASSVRAQGKANEKLFF
TRBV7-2	medium-sized	TRBJ1-2	-	TGTGCCAGCAGCTCCTCCGCCGGGGGCTACACCTTC	CASSSSAGGYTF
TRBV18	-	TRBJ2-2	TRBD1	TGTGCCAGCTCACCGCAGGGGGCTAAGAACACCGGGGAGCTGTTTTTT	CASSPQGAKNTGELFF
TRBV4-2	few	TRBJ1-2	-	TGTGCCAGCAGCTCAAGGCGGGGAATTGAGAGTGGCTACACCTTC	CASSSRRGIESGYTF
TRBV6-1	medium-sized	TRBJ1-3	-	TGTGCCAGCAGTGGGGGCAGGGAAGGTGGAAACACCATATATTTT	CASSGGREGGNTIYF
TRBV12-3/TRBV12-4	medium-sized	TRBJ2-3	TRBD2	TGTGCCAGCAGTTACGGACTAGCGGGGGGAAGGGATACGCAGTATTTT	CASSYGLAGGRDTQYF
TRBV5-1	once	TRBJ2-7	TRBD1	TGCGCCAGCAGATTAGGGACAGACGTGGCTTACGAGCAGTACTTC	CASRLGTDVAYEQYF
TRBV30	-	TRBJ1-2	TRBD1	TGTGCCTGGTGGGACAGGGGGCATGGCTACACCTTC	CAWWDRGHGYTF
TRBV5-1	-	TRBJ2-5	TRBD2	TGCGCCAGCAGCTTGAGCGGGGAGGGAGAGACCCAGTACTTC	CASSLSGEGETQYF
TRBV6-1	few	TRBJ1-2	TRBD1	TGTGCCAGCAGTAACCGACAGGGTTTAGGGTATGGCTACACCTTC	CASSNRQGLGYGYTF
TRBV12-3/TRBV12-4	few	TRBJ2-4	TRBD1	TGTGCCAGCAGTGACGGGACAGGGGTGAGCAAAAACATTCAGTACTTC	CASSDGTGVSKNIQYF
TRBV7-3	-	TRBJ2-7	-	TGTGCCAGCAGCTTATATCAAAGGGTCTCCGAGCAGTACTTC	CASSLYQRVSEQYF
TRBV2	few	TRBJ1-2	-	TGTGCCAGCAGTCCCGAGAATGGCTACACCTTC	CASSPENGYTF
TRBV9	-	TRBJ1-2	-	TGTGCCAGCAGCCCGGCCCTGGACAGACCAAACTATGGCTACACCTTC	CASSPALDRPNYGYTF
TRBV12-3/TRBV12-4	few	TRBJ2-7	-	TGTGCCAGCAGTTTAGGGATATGGGGCGAGCAGTACTTC	CASSLGIWGEQYF
TRBV6-4	few	TRBJ1-2	-	TGTGCCAGCAGCGCCAATCCGCTCGGGGGGACTGGCTACACCTTC	CASSANPLGGTGYTF
TRBV12-5	medium-sized	TRBJ1-1	-	TGTGCTAGTAACTCAGGGTCTTACACTGAAGCTTTCTTT	CASNSGSYTEAFF
TRBV30	few	TRBJ2-5	TRBD2	TGTGCCTGGACTACGGGACTAGTGGAGACCCAGTACTTC	CAWTTGLVETQYF
TRBV6-5	few	TRBJ1-1	TRBD1	TGTGCCAGCAGTTACCCCGGGACAGGGGCTCCGACTGAAGCTTTCTTT	CASSYPGTGAPTEAFF
TRBV20-1	few	TRBJ1-1	-	TGCAGTGCTAGAGAGGTCCTAAGAAGCACTGAAGCTTTCTTT	CSAREVLRSTEAFF
TRBV7-6	large	TRBJ2-1	-	TGTGCCAGCAGCTTAGATTGGAGTCCGTTTGGGGGCGCGGGGTACAATGAGCAGTTCTTC	CASSLDWSPFGGAGYNEQFF
TRBV24-1	few	TRBJ2-3	-	TGTGCCACCAGTGATTCCGGACGTCCAACGCAGTATTTT	CATSDSGRPTQYF
TRBV5-1	few	TRBJ2-1	-	TGCGCCAGCAGCTTGGCCCAGAGGGACTACAATGAGCAGTTCTTC	CASSLAQRDYNEQFF
TRBV6-1	medium-sized	TRBJ1-1	-	TGTGCCAGCACCCCAGGGACCCTCAGGAACACTGAAGCTTTCTTT	CASTPGTLRNTEAFF
TRBV6-5	few	TRBJ1-6	-	TGTGCCAGCAGTTACTGGAGGAATTCACCCCTCCACTTT	CASSYWRNSPLHF
TRBV4-2	-	TRBJ2-5	-	TGTGCCAGCAGCCAGTGGGAACAGGGTAACGGCCAAGAGACCCAGTACTTC	CASSQWEQGNGQETQYF
TRBV9	-	TRBJ2-1	-	TGTGCCAGCAGCGTAAGTGGCTATGAGCAGTTCTTC	CASSVSGYEQFF
TRBV6-1	-	TRBJ1-4	TRBD1	TGTGCCAGCAGTCGGGACAGTGCAACTAATGAAAAACTGTTTTTT	CASSRDSATNEKLFF
TRBV18	-	TRBJ1-1	-	TGTGCCAGCTCACCACCCGGCAGGAGGGCTTTCTTT	CASSPPGRRAFF
TRBV20-1	-	TRBJ1-1	-	TGCAGTGCTAGGAGGCAGGGAAGCACTGAAGCTTTCTTT	CSARRQGSTEAFF
TRBV5-1	few	TRBJ1-6	TRBD1	TGCGCCAGCAGCCTAGGGGACAGGAACAATTCACCCCTCCACTTT	CASSLGDRNNSPLHF
TRBV7-2	-	TRBJ2-5	-	TGTGCCAGCAGTTGGGACGCGGGGACCCAGTACTTC	CASSWDAGTQYF